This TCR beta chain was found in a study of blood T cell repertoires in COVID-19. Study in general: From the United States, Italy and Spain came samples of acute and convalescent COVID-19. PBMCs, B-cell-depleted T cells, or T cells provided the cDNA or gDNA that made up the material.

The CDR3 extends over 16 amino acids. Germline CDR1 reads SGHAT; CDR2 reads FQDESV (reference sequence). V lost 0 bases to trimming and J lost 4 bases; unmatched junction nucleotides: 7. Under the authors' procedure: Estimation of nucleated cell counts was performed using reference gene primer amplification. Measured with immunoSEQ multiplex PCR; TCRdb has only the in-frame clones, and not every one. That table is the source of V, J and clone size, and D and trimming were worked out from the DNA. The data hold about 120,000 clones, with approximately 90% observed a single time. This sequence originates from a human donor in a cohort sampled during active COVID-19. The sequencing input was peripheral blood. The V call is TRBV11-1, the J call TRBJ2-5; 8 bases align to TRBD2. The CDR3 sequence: CASSLASGGGRETQYF. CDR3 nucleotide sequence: TGTGCCAGCAGCTTAGCGTCGGGGGGGGGCCGAGAGACCCAGTACTTC.